The T cell receptor beta chain under discussion was sequenced for a study of T cell responses to AZD1222 COVID-19 vaccine. This CDR3 comprises 13 residues. Trimming pared 0 bases from V and 7 bases from J, leaving 8 bases between. CDR1 is SGHRS, CDR2 YFSETQ, per germline. Points from the study as a whole: Clonal diversity was possibly underestimated; the donors were predominantly white British and more often female.

This clone was seen a handful of times. No antigen is known for it. Profiled with immunoSEQ multiplex PCR; TCRdb holds only in-frame clones, not every one. This repertoire shows 85,000 to 130,000 clones, about 88% found once; its top ten account for around 20%. This material consisted of peripheral blood, taken on day 0 of AZD1222 vaccination. This receptor was obtained from an adult in good health. The V and J genes are TRBV5-1 and TRBJ1-3; no clear D. In DNA form, the CDR3 reads TGCGCCAGCAGCTTGGATCTCAGGAACACCATATATTTT. It specifies CASSLDLRNTIYF.